The source of this T cell receptor beta chain is a study of blood T cell repertoires in COVID-19. As for the study in general: Sites across the United States, Italy and Spain contributed samples from acute and convalescent COVID-19.

Germline CDR1 and CDR2: GTSNPN and SVGIG (reference sequence). Trimming took 3 bases from V and 3 from J, leaving 15 bases between them. The CDR3 is 14 amino acids. Using immunoSEQ multiplex PCR, the repertoire was profiled, and TCRdb retains in-frame clones only, with some absent. The sample lists fewer than 250,000 clones, nearly 85% seen once, with more than 5% in the top ten. Sequencing used peripheral blood. The receptor was isolated from a human donor in a cohort sampled during active COVID-19. The chain uses TRBV30 and TRBJ2-7, with D possibly matching TRBD2 (6 bases). The CDR3 DNA is TGTGCCTGGAGAATCAGTGGGGGGAGCTACGAGCAGTACTTC. Translation: CAWRISGGSYEQYF.